The rows below give T cell receptor beta chains drawn from one sample of a study of graft-versus-host responses after intestinal transplantation. Their antigens are not known. Produced via immunoSEQ multiplex PCR; TCRdb's table is partial and in-frame only. The sample consists of about 94,000 clones, roughly 90% of them appearing once. This material consisted of unstimulated CD8+ T cells sorted from spleen or lymph node cells, taken before intestinal transplant. The receptors stem from a human donor who received an intestinal transplant. Both conserved end residues are part of each CDR3. Each record gives: V gene, D gene, clone size, J gene, CDR3 length, CDR3 protein, CDR3 DNA. The D gene is left open where the match is weak. For some rows the clone size is stated as once, few or many, or as a class when expanded; others skip it.

TRBV30	TRBD1	NA	TRBJ1-5	14	CAWSTGQGNQPQHF	TGTGCCTGGAGTACGGGACAGGGTAATCAGCCCCAGCATTTT
TRBV5-6	NA	NA	TRBJ1-4	15	CASSPGILADEKLFF	TGTGCCAGCAGCCCAGGGATTCTCGCTGATGAAAAACTGTTTTTT
TRBV6-6	NA	NA	TRBJ2-7	13	CASNQDSPYEQYF	TGTGCCAGCAACCAGGACAGTCCCTACGAGCAGTACTTC
TRBV7-9	NA	once	TRBJ1-4	16	CASSSSSGQVYEKLFF	TGTGCCAGCAGCTCATCATCTGGCCAGGTCTATGAAAAACTGTTTTTT
TRBV28	TRBD2	NA	TRBJ2-7	14	CASSPSGRRYEQYF	TGTGCCAGCAGTCCTAGCGGGAGAAGGTACGAGCAGTACTTC
TRBV27	TRBD1	NA	TRBJ2-7	15	CASSALGTGYYEQYF	TGTGCCAGCAGCGCCCTCGGGACAGGGTACTACGAGCAGTACTTC
TRBV9	TRBD2	NA	TRBJ2-7	15	CASSVGIAGGREQYF	TGTGCCAGCAGCGTAGGGATAGCGGGGGGGCGCGAGCAGTACTTC
TRBV7-3	NA	once	TRBJ2-1	15	CASRPSASSYNEQFF	TGTGCCAGCAGGCCTAGCGCGAGCTCCTACAATGAGCAGTTCTTC
TRBV10-2	TRBD2	few	TRBJ2-1	14	CASRPSGLPHEQFF	TGCGCCAGCAGGCCTAGCGGCCTCCCCCATGAGCAGTTCTTC
TRBV9	TRBD2	NA	TRBJ2-5	15	CASSVGAGVGETQYF	TGTGCCAGCAGCGTAGGCGCGGGAGTGGGGGAGACCCAGTACTTC
TRBV7-9	NA	NA	TRBJ1-4	15	CASSLTELTNEKLFF	TGTGCCAGCAGCTTAACGGAGTTAACTAATGAAAAACTGTTTTTT
TRBV5-6	TRBD2	NA	TRBJ2-2	16	CASSLGGLWNTGELFF	TGTGCCAGCAGCTTGGGGGGACTATGGAACACCGGGGAGCTGTTTTTT
TRBV5-8	TRBD1	NA	TRBJ2-1	15	CASSPWTGAPNEQFF	TGTGCCAGCAGCCCCTGGACAGGGGCGCCTAATGAGCAGTTCTTC
TRBV5-8	NA	NA	TRBJ2-3	14	CASSLEGRTDTQYF	TGTGCCAGCAGCTTAGAGGGTCGAACAGATACGCAGTATTTT
TRBV4-1	NA	few	TRBJ1-2	15	CASSQWGETNYGYTF	TGCGCCAGCAGCCAATGGGGGGAAACTAACTATGGCTACACCTTC
TRBV18	NA	NA	TRBJ2-7	12	CASSPQNSEQYF	TGTGCCAGCTCACCACAAAATAGCGAGCAGTACTTC
TRBV4-1	NA	NA	TRBJ2-7	15	CASSQAPGFPYEQYF	TGCGCCAGCAGCCAAGCGCCAGGTTTCCCCTACGAGCAGTACTTC